A selection of T cell receptor beta chains follows, all from one sample in a study of blood T cell repertoires in COVID-19. Measured with immunoSEQ multiplex PCR; TCRdb has only the in-frame clones, and not every one. The sample gives more than 100,000 clones, 80% to 90% of which show up once; approximately 3.3% is in the top ten. The sequenced sample was peripheral blood. These receptors all come from a woman aged 55-75 years with acute or convalescent COVID-19. Each CDR3 is given with its conserved first and last residue. Each record gives: CDR3 length, clone size, D gene, V gene, J gene, CDR3 protein, CDR3 DNA. The D gene is left open where the match is weak. Expanded clones get a size class; other rows say once, few or many, or leave the size out.

16	-	TRBD1	TRBV7-9	TRBJ1-1	CASSLSSRDRVNGAFF	TGTGCCAGCAGCTTATCGTCCCGGGACAGGGTCAATGGAGCTTTCTTT
15	-	-	TRBV3-1/TRBV3-2	TRBJ1-2	CASSLASRGNYGYTF	TGTGCCAGCAGCCTCGCTAGCAGGGGTAACTATGGCTACACCTTC
17	-	TRBD2	TRBV3-1/TRBV3-2	TRBJ2-2	CASSSRTRSRRTGELFF	TGTGCCAGCAGCTCCAGGACTAGAAGCAGGCGCACCGGGGAGCTGTTTTTT
16	-	-	TRBV1	TRBJ2-3	CTSSQDLENDTDTQYF	TGCACCAGCAGCCAAGATCTGGAGAACGACACAGATACGCAGTATTTT
13	-	TRBD1	TRBV18	TRBJ2-1	CASSETGVNEQFF	TGTGCCAGCTCAGAGACAGGGGTAAATGAGCAGTTCTTC
16	-	-	TRBV19	TRBJ1-3	CASSPRTSISGNTIYF	TGTGCCAGTAGTCCAAGGACATCTATCTCTGGAAACACCATATATTTT
12	-	-	TRBV6-2/TRBV6-3	TRBJ1-4	CASSYSSEKLFF	TGTGCCAGCAGTTACTCGTCGGAAAAACTGTTTTTT
14	-	-	TRBV5-6	TRBJ1-4	CASSHQRTNEKLFF	TGTGCCAGCAGCCATCAGCGAACTAATGAAAAACTGTTTTTT
14	-	-	TRBV5-1	TRBJ1-4	CASSEAGLGEKLFF	TGCGCCAGCAGCGAGGCAGGGCTAGGTGAAAAACTGTTTTTT
15	-	TRBD1	TRBV19	TRBJ1-2	CASSLPRQGIYGYTF	TGTGCCAGTAGTCTCCCAAGACAGGGAATCTATGGCTACACCTTC
17	-	-	TRBV4-1	TRBJ1-2	CASSQEVEGAGWYGYTF	TGCGCCAGCAGCCAAGAGGTAGAAGGGGCTGGGTGGTATGGCTACACCTTC
15	-	TRBD1	TRBV5-5	TRBJ2-5	CASSLETGTQETQYF	TGTGCCAGCAGCTTGGAGACAGGGACACAAGAGACCCAGTACTTC
16	-	TRBD2	TRBV5-4	TRBJ2-5	CASSGTSGRGGETQYF	TGTGCCAGCAGCGGAACTAGCGGGAGGGGAGGAGAGACCCAGTACTTC
15	once	TRBD2	TRBV7-9	TRBJ2-1	CASRSLAGGSNEQFF	TGTGCCAGCAGATCCCTAGCGGGAGGGAGCAATGAGCAGTTCTTC
15	-	-	TRBV11-2	TRBJ1-2	CASSLDRGGWYGYTF	TGTGCCAGCAGCTTAGATAGGGGGGGCTGGTATGGCTACACCTTC
16	-	TRBD2	TRBV14	TRBJ2-1	CASSPVAGVSYNEQFF	TGTGCCAGCAGCCCCGTAGCGGGGGTGTCCTACAATGAGCAGTTCTTC